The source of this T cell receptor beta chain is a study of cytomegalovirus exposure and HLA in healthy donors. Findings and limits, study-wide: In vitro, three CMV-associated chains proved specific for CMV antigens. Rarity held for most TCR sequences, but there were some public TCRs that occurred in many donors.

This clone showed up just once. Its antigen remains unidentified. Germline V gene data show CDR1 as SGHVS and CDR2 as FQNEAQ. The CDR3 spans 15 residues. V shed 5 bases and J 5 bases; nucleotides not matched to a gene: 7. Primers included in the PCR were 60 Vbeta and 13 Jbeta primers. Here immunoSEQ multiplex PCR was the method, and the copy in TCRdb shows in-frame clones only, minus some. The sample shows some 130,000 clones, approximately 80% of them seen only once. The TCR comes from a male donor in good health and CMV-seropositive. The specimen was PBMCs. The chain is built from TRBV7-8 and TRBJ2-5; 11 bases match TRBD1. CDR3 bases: TGTGCCAGCAGCGAAGGACAGGGGGCGTTTGAGACCCAGTACTTC. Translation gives CASSEGQGAFETQYF.